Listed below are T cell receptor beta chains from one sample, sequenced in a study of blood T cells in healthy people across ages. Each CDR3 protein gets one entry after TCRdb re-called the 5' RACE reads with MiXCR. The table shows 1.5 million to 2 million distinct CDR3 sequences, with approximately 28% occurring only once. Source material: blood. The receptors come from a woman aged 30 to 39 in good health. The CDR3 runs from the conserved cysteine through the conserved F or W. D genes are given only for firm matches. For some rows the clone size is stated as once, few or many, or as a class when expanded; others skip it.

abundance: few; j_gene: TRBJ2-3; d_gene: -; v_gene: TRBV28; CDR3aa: CASSRGGEGTDTQYF; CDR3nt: TGTGCCAGCTCCAGGGGTGGGGAAGGCACAGATACGCAGTATTTT
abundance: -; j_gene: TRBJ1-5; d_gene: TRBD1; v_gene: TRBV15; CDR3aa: CATSGDQGARGQPQHF; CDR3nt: TGTGCCACCAGCGGGGATCAGGGGGCGCGGGGTCAGCCCCAGCATTTT
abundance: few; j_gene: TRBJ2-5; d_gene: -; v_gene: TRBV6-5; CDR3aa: CATQGGETQYF; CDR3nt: TGTGCCACCCAGGGTGGGGAGACCCAGTACTTC
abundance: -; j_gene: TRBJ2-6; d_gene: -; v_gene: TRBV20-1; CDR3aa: CSARTGLSGANVLTF; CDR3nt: TGCAGTGCCAGGACGGGCCTCTCTGGGGCCAACGTCCTGACTTTC
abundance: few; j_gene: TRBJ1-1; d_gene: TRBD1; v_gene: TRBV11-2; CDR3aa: CASSTTGVRAFF; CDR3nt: TGTGCCAGCAGCACGACAGGGGTTAGGGCTTTCTTT
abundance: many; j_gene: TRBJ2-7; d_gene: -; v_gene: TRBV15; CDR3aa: CATRRDRSGIYEQYF; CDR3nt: TGTGCCACCAGACGAGACAGGTCCGGGATCTACGAGCAGTACTTC
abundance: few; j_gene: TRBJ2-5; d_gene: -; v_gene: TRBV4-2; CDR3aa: CASSQNPTGGQETQYF; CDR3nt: TGTGCCAGCAGCCAGAACCCCACTGGTGGCCAAGAGACCCAGTACTTC
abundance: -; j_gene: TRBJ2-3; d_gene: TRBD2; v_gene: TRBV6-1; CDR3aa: CASSEAPAGGRTRDTQYF; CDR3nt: TGTGCCAGCAGTGAAGCCCCAGCGGGGGGGCGGACCCGTGATACGCAGTATTTT
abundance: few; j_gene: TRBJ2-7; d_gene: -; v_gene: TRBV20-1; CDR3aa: CSARPLGGRYNEQYF; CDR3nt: TGCAGTGCTAGACCCCTGGGGGGCCGATACAATGAGCAGTACTTC
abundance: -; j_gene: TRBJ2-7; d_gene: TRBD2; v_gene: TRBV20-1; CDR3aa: CSARGMTSGSIWSYEQYF; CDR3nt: TGCAGTGCTAGAGGAATGACTAGCGGGAGTATCTGGTCCTACGAGCAGTACTTC
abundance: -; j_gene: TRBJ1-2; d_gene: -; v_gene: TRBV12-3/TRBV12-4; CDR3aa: CASSRRWSYGYTF; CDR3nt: TGTGCCAGCAGCCGAAGGTGGAGCTATGGCTACACCTTC
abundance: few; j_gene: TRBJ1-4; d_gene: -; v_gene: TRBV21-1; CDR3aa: CASRLRDRDEKLFF; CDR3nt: TGTGCCAGCAGGCTCCGGGACAGGGATGAAAAACTGTTTTTT
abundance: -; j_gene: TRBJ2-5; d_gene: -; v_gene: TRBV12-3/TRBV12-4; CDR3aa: CASSLSTFRETQYF; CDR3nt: TGTGCCAGCAGTTTGTCGACCTTTAGGGAGACCCAGTACTTC
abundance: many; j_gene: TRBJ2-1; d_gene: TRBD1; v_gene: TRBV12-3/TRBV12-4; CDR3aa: CASRSDRGAYNEQFF; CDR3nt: TGTGCCAGCAGGTCAGACAGGGGAGCCTACAATGAGCAGTTCTTC
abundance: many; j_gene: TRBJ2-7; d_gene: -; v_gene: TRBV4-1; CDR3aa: CASSQDLNSYYEQYF; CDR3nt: TGCGCCAGCAGCCAAGATCTCAACAGTTACTACGAGCAGTACTTC
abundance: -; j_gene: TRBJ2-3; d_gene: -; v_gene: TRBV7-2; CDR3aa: CASSLRAGLTDTQYF; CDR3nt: TGTGCCAGCAGCTTAAGGGCGGGCCTCACAGATACGCAGTATTTT
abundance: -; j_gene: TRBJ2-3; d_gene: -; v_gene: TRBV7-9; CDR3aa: CASRGRTTDTQYF; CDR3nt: TGTGCCAGCAGGGGACGGACCACAGATACGCAGTATTTT
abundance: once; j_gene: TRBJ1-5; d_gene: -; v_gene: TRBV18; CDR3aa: CASSPDWSNHPRHF; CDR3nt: TGTGCCAGCTCACCAGATTGGAGCAATCATCCCCGGCATTTT
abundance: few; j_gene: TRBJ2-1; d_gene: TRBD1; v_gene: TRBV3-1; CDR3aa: CASSQGDRDRSTYNEQFF; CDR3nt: TGTGCCAGCAGCCAGGGAGACCGGGACAGGTCCACCTACAATGAGCAGTTCTTC
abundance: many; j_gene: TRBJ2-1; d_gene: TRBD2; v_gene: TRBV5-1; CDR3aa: CASSNIAGGPNEQFF; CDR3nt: TGCGCCAGCAGCAACATAGCGGGGGGGCCGAATGAGCAGTTCTTC
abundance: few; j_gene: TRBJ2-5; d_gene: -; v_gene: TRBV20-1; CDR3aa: CSALSSEEETQYF; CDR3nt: TGCAGTGCCCTGTCGTCCGAGGAAGAGACCCAGTACTTC
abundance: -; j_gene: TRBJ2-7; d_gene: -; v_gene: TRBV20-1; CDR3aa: CSANSGTGNYEQYF; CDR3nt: TGCAGTGCTAATAGCGGGACAGGGAACTACGAGCAGTACTTC
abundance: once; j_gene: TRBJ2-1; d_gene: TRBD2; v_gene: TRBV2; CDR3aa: CASSSGRARAGEQFF; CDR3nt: TGTGCCAGCAGTAGCGGGAGGGCCAGGGCGGGTGAGCAGTTCTTC
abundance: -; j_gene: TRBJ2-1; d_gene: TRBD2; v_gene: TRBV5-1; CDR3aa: CASGGADRGVDERFF; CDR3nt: TGCGCCAGCGGTGGAGCTGATCGGGGGGTCGATGAGCGGTTCTTC
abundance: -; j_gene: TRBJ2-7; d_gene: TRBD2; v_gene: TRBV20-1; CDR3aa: CSARDQERGGYEQYF; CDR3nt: TGCAGTGCTAGAGATCAAGAGCGGGGGGGCTACGAGCAGTACTTC
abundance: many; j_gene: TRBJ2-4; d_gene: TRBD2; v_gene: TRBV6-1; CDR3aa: CASISAGAWVGIQYF; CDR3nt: TGTGCCAGCATAAGTGCGGGAGCGTGGGTCGGCATTCAGTACTTC
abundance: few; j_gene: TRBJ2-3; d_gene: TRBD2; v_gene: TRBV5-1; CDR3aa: CASSHASGRNTDTQYF; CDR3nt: TGCGCCAGCAGCCACGCTAGCGGACGAAACACAGATACGCAGTATTTT
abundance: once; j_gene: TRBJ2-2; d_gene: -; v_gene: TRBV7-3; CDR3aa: CASSVTQGSTGELFF; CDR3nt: TGTGCCAGCAGCGTCACCCAGGGGAGCACCGGGGAGCTGTTTTTT
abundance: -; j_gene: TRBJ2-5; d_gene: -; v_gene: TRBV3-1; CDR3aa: CASSLGTPNQETQYF; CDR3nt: TGTGCCAGCAGCCTCGGGACGCCGAACCAAGAGACCCAGTACTTC
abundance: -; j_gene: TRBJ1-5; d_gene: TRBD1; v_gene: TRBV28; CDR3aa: CASITPGGPNQPQHF; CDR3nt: TGTGCCAGCATTACTCCAGGGGGTCCAAATCAGCCCCAGCATTTT
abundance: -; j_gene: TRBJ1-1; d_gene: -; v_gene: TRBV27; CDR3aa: CASSAANTEAFF; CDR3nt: TGTGCCAGCAGCGCGGCGAACACTGAAGCTTTCTTT
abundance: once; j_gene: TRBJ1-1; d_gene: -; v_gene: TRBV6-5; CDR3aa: CASSYIGATEAFF; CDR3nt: TGTGCCAGCAGTTACATTGGGGCCACTGAAGCTTTCTTT
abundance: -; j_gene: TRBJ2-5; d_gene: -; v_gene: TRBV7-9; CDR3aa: CASSLSIVVETQYF; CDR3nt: TGTGCCAGCAGCTTGTCCATAGTCGTGGAGACCCAGTACTTC
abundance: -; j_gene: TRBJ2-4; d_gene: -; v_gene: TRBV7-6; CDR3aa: CASSSPLTSAEQYF; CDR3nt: TGTGCCAGCAGCTCCCCCCTGACTAGTGCTGAGCAGTACTTC
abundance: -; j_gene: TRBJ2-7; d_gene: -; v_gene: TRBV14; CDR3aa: CASSQEGTHYEQYF; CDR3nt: TGTGCCAGCAGCCAAGAAGGGACACATTACGAGCAGTACTTC
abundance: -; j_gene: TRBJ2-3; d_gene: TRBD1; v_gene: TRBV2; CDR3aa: CASTGQGTDTQYF; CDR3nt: TGTGCCAGCACTGGACAGGGCACAGATACGCAGTATTTT
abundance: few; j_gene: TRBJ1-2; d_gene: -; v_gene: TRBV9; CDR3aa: CASSPMGRVDGYTF; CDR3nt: TGTGCCAGCAGCCCCATGGGCAGGGTCGACGGCTACACCTTC
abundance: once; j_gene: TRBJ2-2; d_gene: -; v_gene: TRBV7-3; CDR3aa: CASSPTASGSGELFF; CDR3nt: TGTGCCAGCAGCCCGACCGCCTCGGGGTCCGGGGAGCTGTTTTTT
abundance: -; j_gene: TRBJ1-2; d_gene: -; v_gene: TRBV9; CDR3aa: CASSVAAGYGYTF; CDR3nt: TGTGCCAGCAGCGTAGCCGCAGGGTATGGCTACACCTTC
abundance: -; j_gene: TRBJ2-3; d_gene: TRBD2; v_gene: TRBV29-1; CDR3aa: CSVEVSSGKGTQYF; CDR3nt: TGCAGCGTTGAAGTCTCTAGCGGGAAGGGTACGCAGTATTTT
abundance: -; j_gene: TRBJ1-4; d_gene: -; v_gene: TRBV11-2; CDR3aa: CASTLGRSNEKLFF; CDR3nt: TGTGCCAGCACCCTCGGCAGGTCTAATGAAAAACTGTTTTTT
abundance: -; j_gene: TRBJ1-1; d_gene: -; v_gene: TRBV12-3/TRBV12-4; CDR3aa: CASTPLSTVTEAFF; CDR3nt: TGTGCCAGCACCCCGCTTTCGACAGTCACTGAAGCTTTCTTT
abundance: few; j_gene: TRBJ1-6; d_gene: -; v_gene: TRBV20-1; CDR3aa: CSASTQGKNSPLHF; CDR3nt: TGCAGTGCTAGCACCCAGGGTAAAAATTCACCCCTCCACTTT
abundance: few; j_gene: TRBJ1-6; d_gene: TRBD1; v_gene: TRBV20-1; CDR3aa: CSGVEGAGTDASPLHF; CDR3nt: TGCAGTGGGGTCGAGGGGGCCGGGACAGACGCTTCACCCCTCCACTTT
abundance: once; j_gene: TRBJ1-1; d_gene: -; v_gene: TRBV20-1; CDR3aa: CSAHEREDTEAFF; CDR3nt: TGCAGTGCTCACGAGCGGGAGGACACTGAAGCTTTCTTT
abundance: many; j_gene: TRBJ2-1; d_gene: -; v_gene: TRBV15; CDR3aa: CATSVLAGYNEQFF; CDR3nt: TGTGCCACCAGCGTGCTAGCAGGTTACAATGAGCAGTTCTTC
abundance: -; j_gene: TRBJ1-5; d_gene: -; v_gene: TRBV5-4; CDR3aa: CASSTGTQNQPQHF; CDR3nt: TGTGCCAGCAGCACCGGGACTCAGAATCAGCCCCAGCATTTT
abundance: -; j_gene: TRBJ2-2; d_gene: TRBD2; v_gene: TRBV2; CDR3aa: CASESTSGRNGELFF; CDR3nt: TGTGCCAGCGAATCGACTAGCGGGAGAAACGGGGAGCTGTTTTTT
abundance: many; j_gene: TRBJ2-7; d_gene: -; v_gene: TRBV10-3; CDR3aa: CAISRISGGVLSYEQYF; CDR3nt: TGTGCCATCAGCCGAATATCAGGGGGGGTTTTATCCTACGAGCAGTACTTC
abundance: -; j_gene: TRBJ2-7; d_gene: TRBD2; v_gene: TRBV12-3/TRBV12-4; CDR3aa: CASSPYSGGAYEQYF; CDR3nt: TGTGCCAGCAGTCCCTATAGCGGGGGGGCCTACGAGCAGTACTTC
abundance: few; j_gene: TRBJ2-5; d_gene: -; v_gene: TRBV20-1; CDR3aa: CSARPRRGQETQYF; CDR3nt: TGCAGTGCTAGACCCCGTCGTGGCCAAGAGACCCAGTACTTC
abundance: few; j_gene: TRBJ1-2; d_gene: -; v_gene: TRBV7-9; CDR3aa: CASSLQAVYGYTF; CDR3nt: TGTGCCAGCAGCCTCCAGGCCGTCTATGGCTACACCTTC
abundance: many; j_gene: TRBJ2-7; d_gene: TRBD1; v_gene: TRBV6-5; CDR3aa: CASRSTGGSYEQYF; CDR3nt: TGTGCCAGCAGATCCACAGGGGGTAGTTACGAGCAGTACTTC
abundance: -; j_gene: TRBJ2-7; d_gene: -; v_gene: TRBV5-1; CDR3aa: CAGSPQTGPEQYF; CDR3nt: TGCGCCGGCAGCCCGCAGACAGGTCCCGAGCAGTACTTC
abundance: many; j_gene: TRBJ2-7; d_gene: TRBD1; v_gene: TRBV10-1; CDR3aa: CASSNPGTGYNEQYF; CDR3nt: TGCGCCAGCAGCAACCCCGGGACAGGGTATAACGAGCAGTACTTC
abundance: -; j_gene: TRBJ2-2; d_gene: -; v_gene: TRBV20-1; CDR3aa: CSARVSGELFF; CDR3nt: TGCAGTGCTAGAGTTTCTGGGGAGCTGTTTTTT
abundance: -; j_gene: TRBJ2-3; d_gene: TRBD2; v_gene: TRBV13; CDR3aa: CASSNGTSGGADTQYF; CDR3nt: TGTGCCAGCAGCAACGGGACTAGCGGGGGGGCAGATACGCAGTATTTT